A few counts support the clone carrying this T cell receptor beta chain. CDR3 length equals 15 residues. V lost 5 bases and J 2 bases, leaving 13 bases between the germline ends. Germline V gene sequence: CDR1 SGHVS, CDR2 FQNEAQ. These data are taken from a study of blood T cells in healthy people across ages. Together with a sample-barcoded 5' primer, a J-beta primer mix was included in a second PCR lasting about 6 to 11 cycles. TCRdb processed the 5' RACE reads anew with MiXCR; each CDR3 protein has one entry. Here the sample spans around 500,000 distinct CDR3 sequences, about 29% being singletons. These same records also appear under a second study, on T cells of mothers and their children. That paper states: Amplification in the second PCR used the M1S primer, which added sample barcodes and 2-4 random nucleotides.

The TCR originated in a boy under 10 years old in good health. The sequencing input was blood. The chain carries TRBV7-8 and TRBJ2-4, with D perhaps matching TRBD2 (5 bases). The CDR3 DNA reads TGTGCCAGCAGCGTTAGTCCGGGGACCAAAAACATTCAGTACTTC. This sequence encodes CASSVSPGTKNIQYF. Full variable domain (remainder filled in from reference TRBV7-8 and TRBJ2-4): GAGVSQSPRYKVAKRGQDVALRCDPISGHVSLFWYQQALGQGPEFLTYFQNEAQLDKSGLPSDRFFAERPEGSVSTLKIQRTQQEDSAVYLCASSVSPGTKNIQYFGAGTRLSVL.